This TCR beta chain is from a study of blood T cell repertoires in COVID-19. As processed by the authors: By means of reference gene primer amplification, nucleated cell counts were estimated. Profiling relied on immunoSEQ multiplex PCR, and the TCRdb table lists in-frame clones only, not all of them. Clone size and the V and J calls come from that table; the DNA yielded D and trimming. The table has 200,000 to 300,000 clones, roughly 87% seen once. V lost 0 bases, J lost 8 bases, and 22 bases lay in between. CDR3 length: 17 amino acids. The germline V gene encodes CDR1 LNHNV and CDR2 YYDKDF (reference sequence).

This TCR was recovered from a man aged 60-69 years who had recovered from COVID-19. The genes are TRBV15 and TRBJ1-2; D ambiguous. Sequenced input: peripheral blood. CDR3 DNA: TGTGCCACCAGCAGAGAAGGAAGTCGGCAGAACTACAAAGGCTACACCTTC. As protein: CATSREGSRQNYKGYTF.